This T cell receptor beta chain was sequenced during a study of PD-L1 blockade in urothelial cancer. The overall study: Bladder-origin urothelial cancer in males described about 90% of the 29 patients. Earlier, patients had received 0 to 3 chemotherapy regimens. Median T cell yield per blood sample was 110,000 to 150,000 cells.

Sample time point: peripheral blood 6 weeks after treatment start. Patient disease was locally advanced or metastatic urothelial carcinoma. The table came from immunoSEQ multiplex PCR; TCRdb's copy has only in-frame clones and leaves some out. The sample has fewer than 90,000 clones; 85% to 95% are singletons. V was pared by 0 bases and J by 0 bases, with 11 bases of the junction left unmatched. The CDR3 has 18 residues. Looked up from germline, CDR1 is SGHNT and CDR2 is YYREEE (reference sequence). J is TRBJ2-7 and V is TRBV5-4, with TRBD2 matching over 8 bases. This sequence originates from a woman older than 75 with urothelial cancer. Sequencing was performed on PBMCs, taken around atezolizumab (anti-PD-L1) treatment. The DNA of the CDR3 is TGTGCCAGCAGCTTGGGAGGGGGTAGGGGGACTAGCTCCTACGAGCAGTACTTC. Translating it yields CASSLGGGRGTSSYEQYF.